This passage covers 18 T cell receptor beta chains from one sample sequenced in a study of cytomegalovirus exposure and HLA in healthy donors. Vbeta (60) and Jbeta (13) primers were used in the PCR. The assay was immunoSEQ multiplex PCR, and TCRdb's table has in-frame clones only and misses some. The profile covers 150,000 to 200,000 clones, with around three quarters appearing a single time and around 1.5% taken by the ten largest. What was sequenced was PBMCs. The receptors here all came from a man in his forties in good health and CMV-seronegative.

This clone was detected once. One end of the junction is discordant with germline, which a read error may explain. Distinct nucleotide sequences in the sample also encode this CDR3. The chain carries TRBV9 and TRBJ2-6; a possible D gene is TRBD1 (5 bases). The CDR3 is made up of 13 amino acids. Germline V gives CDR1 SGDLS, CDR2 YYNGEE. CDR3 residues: CASSVSGANGLTF. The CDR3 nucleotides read TGTGCCAGCAGCGTAAGTGGGGCCAACGGCCTGACTTTC.

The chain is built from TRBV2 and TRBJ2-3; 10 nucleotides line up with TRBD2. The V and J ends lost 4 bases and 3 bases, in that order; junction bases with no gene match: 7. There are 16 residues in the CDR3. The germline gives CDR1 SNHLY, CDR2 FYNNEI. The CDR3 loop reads CASSGGSGRITDTQYF. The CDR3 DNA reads TGTGCCAGCAGTGGGGGTAGCGGGAGGATAACAGATACGCAGTATTTT.

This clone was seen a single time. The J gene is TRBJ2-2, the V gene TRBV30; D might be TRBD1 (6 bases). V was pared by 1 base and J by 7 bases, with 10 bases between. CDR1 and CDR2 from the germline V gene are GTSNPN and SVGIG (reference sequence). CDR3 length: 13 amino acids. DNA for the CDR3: TGTGCCTGGAGTGACTCACAGGGCGGGGAGCTGTTTTTT. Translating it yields CAWSDSQGGELFF.

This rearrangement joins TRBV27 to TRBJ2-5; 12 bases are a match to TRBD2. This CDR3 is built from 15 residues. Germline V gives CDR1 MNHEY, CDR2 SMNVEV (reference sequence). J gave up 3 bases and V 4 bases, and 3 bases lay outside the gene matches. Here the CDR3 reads CASSSRLAGEETQYF. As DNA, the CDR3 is TGTGCCAGCAGTTCCCGACTAGCGGGAGAAGAGACCCAGTACTTC.

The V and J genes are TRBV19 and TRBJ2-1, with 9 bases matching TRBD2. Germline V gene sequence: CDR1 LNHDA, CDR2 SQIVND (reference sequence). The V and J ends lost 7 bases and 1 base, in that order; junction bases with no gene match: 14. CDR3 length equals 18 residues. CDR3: CASMKTSGFLNSYNEQFF. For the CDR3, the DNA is TGTGCCAGTATGAAGACTAGCGGATTTCTTAATTCCTACAATGAGCAGTTCTTC.

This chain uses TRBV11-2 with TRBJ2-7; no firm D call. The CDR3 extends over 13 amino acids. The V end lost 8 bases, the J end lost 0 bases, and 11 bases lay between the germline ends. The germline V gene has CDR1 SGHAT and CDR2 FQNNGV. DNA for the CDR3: TGTGCCAGCGGTCAAGTTAGCTCCTACGAGCAGTACTTC. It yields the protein CASGQVSSYEQYF.

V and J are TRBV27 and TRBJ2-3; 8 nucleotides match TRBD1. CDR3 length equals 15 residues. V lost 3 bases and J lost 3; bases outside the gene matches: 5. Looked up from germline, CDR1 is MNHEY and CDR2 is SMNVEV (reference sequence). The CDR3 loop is CASSFNTGGTDTQYF. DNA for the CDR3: TGTGCCAGCAGTTTTAATACAGGGGGAACAGATACGCAGTATTTT.

The CDR3 DNA sequence: TGCGCCAGCAGTCTGGAACTAGGCTCCACAGATACGCAGTATTTT. It specifies CASSLELGSTDTQYF. The chain links TRBV5-1 to TRBJ2-3, with a weak D call TRBD2 (5 bases). Germline V gene lookup returns CDR1 SGHRS and CDR2 YFSETQ. This CDR3 spans 15 amino acids. Trimming cost V 5 bases and J 2 bases, with 15 bases left between them. Looking up the rest from reference TRBV5-1 and TRBJ2-3 gives the full variable domain: KAGVTQTPRYLIKTRGQQVTLSCSPISGHRSVSWYQQTPGQGLQFLFEYFSETQRNKGNFPGRFSGRQFSNSRSEMNVSTLELGDSALYLCASSLELGSTDTQYFGPGTRLTVL.

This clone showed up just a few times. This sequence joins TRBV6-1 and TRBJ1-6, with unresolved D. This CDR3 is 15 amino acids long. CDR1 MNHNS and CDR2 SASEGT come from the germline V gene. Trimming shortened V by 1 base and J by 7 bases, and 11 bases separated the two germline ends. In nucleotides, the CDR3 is TGTGCCAGCAGTGAAGGGCCCCACCCGAATTCACCCCTCCACTTT. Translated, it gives CASSEGPHPNSPLHF.

The CDR3 here is CASRPRDSNGYTF. The CDR3 nucleotides read TGTGCCAGCAGACCCCGGGACAGTAATGGCTACACCTTC. The genes are TRBV2 and TRBJ1-2, with TRBD1 identical over 7 bases. CDR1 and CDR2 (germline): SNHLY, FYNNEI. This CDR3 has 13 residues. The junction had 7 bases not matched to a gene; V was cut back by 6 bases and J by 6 bases.

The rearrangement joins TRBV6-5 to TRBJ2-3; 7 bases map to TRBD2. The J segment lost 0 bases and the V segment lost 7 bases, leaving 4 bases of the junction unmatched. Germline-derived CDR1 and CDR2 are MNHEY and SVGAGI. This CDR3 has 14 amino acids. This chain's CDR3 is CASTARESTDTQYF. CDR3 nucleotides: TGTGCCAGCACTGCGCGGGAGAGCACAGATACGCAGTATTTT.

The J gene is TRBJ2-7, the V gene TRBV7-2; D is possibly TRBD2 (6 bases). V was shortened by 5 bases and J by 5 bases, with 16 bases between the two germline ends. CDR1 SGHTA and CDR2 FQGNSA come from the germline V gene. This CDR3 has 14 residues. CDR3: CASSVRSGVDEQYF. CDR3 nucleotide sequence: TGTGCCAGCAGCGTCCGCTCGGGAGTAGACGAGCAGTACTTC.

The CDR3 DNA is TGTGCCAGCACCCGCAGTGGGCCGGAGCTGTTTTTT. It translates to CASTRSGPELFF. The chain uses TRBV27 and TRBJ2-2; D uncertain. V lost 7 bases, J lost 10 bases, and 13 bases lay in between. This CDR3 comprises 12 residues. CDR1 and CDR2 (germline): MNHEY, SMNVEV (reference sequence).

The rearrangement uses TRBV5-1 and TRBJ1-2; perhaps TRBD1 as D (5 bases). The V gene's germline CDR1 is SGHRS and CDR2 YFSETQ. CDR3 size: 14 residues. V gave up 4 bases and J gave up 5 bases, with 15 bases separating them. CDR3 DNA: TGCGCCAGCAGCCCGGAGGGAGGACAATATGGCTACACCTTC. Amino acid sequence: CASSPEGGQYGYTF.

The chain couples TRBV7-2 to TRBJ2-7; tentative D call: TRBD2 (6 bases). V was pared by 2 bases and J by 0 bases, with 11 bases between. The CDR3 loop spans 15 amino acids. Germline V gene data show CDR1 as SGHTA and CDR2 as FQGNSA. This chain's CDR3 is CASSLSFGSSYEQYF. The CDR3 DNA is TGTGCCAGCAGCTTATCCTTCGGGAGCTCCTACGAGCAGTACTTC.

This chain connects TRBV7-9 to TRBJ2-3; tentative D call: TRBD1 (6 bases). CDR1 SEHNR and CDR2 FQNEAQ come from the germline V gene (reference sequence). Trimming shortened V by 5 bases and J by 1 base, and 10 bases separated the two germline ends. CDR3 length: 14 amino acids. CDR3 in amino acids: CASSRDRRTDTQYF. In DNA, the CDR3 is TGTGCCAGCAGCCGTGACAGGCGCACAGATACGCAGTATTTT. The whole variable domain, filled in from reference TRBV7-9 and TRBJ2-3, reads DTGVSQNPRHKITKRGQNVTFRCDPISEHNRLYWYRQTLGQGPEFLTYFQNEAQLEKSRLLSDRFSAERPKGSFSTLEIQRTEQGDSAMYLCASSRDRRTDTQYFGPGTRLTVL.

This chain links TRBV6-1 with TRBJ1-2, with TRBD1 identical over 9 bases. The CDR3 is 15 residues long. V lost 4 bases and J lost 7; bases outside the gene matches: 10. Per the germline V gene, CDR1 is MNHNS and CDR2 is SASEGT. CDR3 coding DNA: TGTGCCAGCAGTGGAATTCCGGGACAGGGATTTGGCTACACCTTC. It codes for CASSGIPGQGFGYTF.

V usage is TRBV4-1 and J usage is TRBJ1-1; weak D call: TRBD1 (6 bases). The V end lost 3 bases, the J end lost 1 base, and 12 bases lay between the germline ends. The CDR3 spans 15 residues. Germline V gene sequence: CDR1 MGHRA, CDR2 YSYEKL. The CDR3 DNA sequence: TGCGCCAGCAGCCACCCCGGCAGGGGGAACACTGAAGCTTTCTTT. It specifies CASSHPGRGNTEAFF.